This T cell receptor beta chain was recorded in a study of shared clonotypes between healthy human individuals. Study information: Those who served as donors were a couple of women and three men between the ages of 18 and 49.

All donors were healthy HIV-negative adults lacking recent acute infections or vaccinations. Genomic DNA of every subset was divided equally among multiple immunoSEQ plates. Some clones are missing from TCRdb's copy, which holds only in-frame ones; the method was immunoSEQ multiplex PCR. The repertoire holds just over 2,000,000 clones, with 85% to 95% as singletons. In its sample, this clone was seen a few times. The antigen remains undetermined. Points from the study as a whole: Among a few donors, roughly 5% of naive CD4 clonotypes were found in common.

The source is a man younger than 35 in good health. The sample comprised naive CD4+ T cells sorted from blood. The subset was: CD45RA+ positively selected.

CDR3 sequence reads: CASSLQGGGNQPQHF. CDR3 DNA sequence: TGCGCCAGCAGCTTACAGGGCGGGGGCAATCAGCCCCAGCATTTT. V usage is TRBV5-1 and J usage is TRBJ1-5; D perhaps matches TRBD1 (6 bases). The germline V and J ends were trimmed by 2 bases and 2 bases, with 11 bases remaining between them. The V gene's germline CDR1 is SGHRS and CDR2 YFSETQ. This CDR3 spans 15 amino acids.